Presented here are 11 T cell receptor beta chains from one specimen sequenced in a study of blood T cells in healthy people across ages. Next came a second PCR, run for about 6 to 12 cycles, which used a sample-barcoded 5' primer along with a J-beta primer mix. TCRdb re-called the 5' RACE reads with MiXCR, one entry per CDR3 protein. The profile covers 790,000 or so distinct CDR3 sequences, with about 61% appearing a single time and 20% to 30% taken by the ten largest. The sample taken for sequencing was blood. All receptors come from a man in his forties or fifties in good health.

The gene calls are TRBV20-1 and TRBJ2-7; 7 bases line up with TRBD2. CDR1 is DFQATT, CDR2 SNEGSKA, per germline (reference sequence). After removal of 0 bases from V and 1 base from J, the junction contained 6 bases not matched to a gene. This CDR3 region has 15 residues. The CDR3 DNA reads as TGCAGTGCTAGAGATGGCGGGGGTTGGTCCTACGAGCAGTACTTC. It encodes CSARDGGGWSYEQYF.

This clonotype was seen once. The J gene is TRBJ1-2, the V gene TRBV29-1; TRBD1 matches at 8 bases. Losses at the gene ends were 6 bases for V and 4 bases for J; bases not matched to a gene: 4. From germline, CDR1 is SQVTM and CDR2 ANQGSEA. This CDR3 comprises 12 residues. CDR3 sequence reads: CSVQGASYGYTF. The DNA of the CDR3 is TGCAGCGTCCAGGGGGCGAGCTATGGCTACACCTTC.

This clonotype was counted between two and nine times. V and J are TRBV11-2 and TRBJ2-1; D remains ambiguous. The germline gives CDR1 SGHAT, CDR2 FQNNGV. The CDR3 consists of 14 residues. The V end was cut by 3 bases, the J end by 5 bases, with 11 bases between. The CDR3 bases are TGTGCCAGCAGCTTCGTTGTGGGAAACAATGAGCAGTTCTTC. Encoded protein: CASSFVVGNNEQFF.

The rearrangement links TRBV24-1 to TRBJ2-5; TRBD2 agrees at 7 bases. The closer fit of TRBJ2-7 to the DNA end suggests the J call may be wrong. The CDR3 is made up of 14 amino acids. Per the germline V gene, CDR1 is KGHDR and CDR2 is SFDVKD. The CDR3 DNA follows: TGTGCCACCAGTGCGGGGACTACCAGTTACGAGCAGTACTTC. Its translation is CATSAGTTSYEQYF.

Only a few counts were recorded for this clonotype. This sequence joins TRBV10-2 and TRBJ2-6; D call uncertain. This CDR3 contains 16 residues. Between the trimmed V and J ends, which lost 3 bases and 2 bases, there was a span of 11 bases. Germline assignment: CDR1 WSHSY and CDR2 SAAADI. The chain's CDR3 is CASSDPGGTGANVLTF. For the CDR3, the DNA is TGCGCCAGCAGTGATCCGGGTGGTACTGGGGCCAACGTCCTGACTTTC.

This rearrangement joins TRBV6-1 to TRBJ2-3; 8 bases map to TRBD1. CDR1 is MNHNS, CDR2 SASEGT, per germline. This CDR3 region has 16 residues. V lost 7 bases, J lost 1 base, and 10 bases stayed unmatched. The CDR3: CASNPRDRGGTDTQYF. The CDR3 nucleotides are TGTGCCAGCAACCCCCGAGACAGGGGAGGCACAGATACGCAGTATTTT.

The chain employs TRBV7-2 and TRBJ2-5; tentatively, D is TRBD2 (6 bases). Trimming removed 3 bases at V and 1 base at J, with 9 bases between. Germline V lookup: CDR1 SGHTA, CDR2 FQGNSA. CDR3 length: 14 amino acids. The CDR3 protein is CASSFGSTQETQYF. Here the CDR3 DNA reads TGTGCCAGCAGCTTCGGGAGCACCCAAGAGACCCAGTACTTC.

The chain links TRBV27 to TRBJ2-1, with 11 nucleotides matching TRBD2. The V segment lost 10 bases and the J segment 8 bases; nucleotides outside the gene matches: 10. CDR3 length: 14 amino acids. Per germline, CDR1 MNHEY and CDR2 SMNVEV (reference sequence). CDR3 coding DNA: TGTGCCACCCACAGGGGACTAGCGGAAGATGAGCAGTTCTTC. Encoded protein: CATHRGLAEDEQFF.

This clonotype has only a few counts. The rearrangement uses TRBV3-1 and TRBJ2-3, with TRBD2 matching 10 bases. The V and J ends lost 1 base and 5 bases, in that order; junction bases with no gene match: 3. The V gene's germline CDR1 is LGHDT and CDR2 YNNKEL (reference sequence). CDR3 size: 15 residues. The DNA for the CDR3 is TGTGCCAGCAGCCAAGTCAGGACTAGCGGAGATACGCAGTATTTT. Its translation: CASSQVRTSGDTQYF.

The chain uses TRBV7-3 and TRBJ2-5; D perhaps matches TRBD2 (6 bases). Germline-derived CDR1 and CDR2 are SGHTA and FQGTGA. V was clipped by 6 bases and J by 0 bases, with 14 bases between them. There are 15 residues in the CDR3. Here the CDR3 reads CASSLGTPYQETQYF. The CDR3 DNA follows: TGTGCCAGCAGTTTGGGGACTCCTTACCAAGAGACCCAGTACTTC.

This sequence joins TRBV3-1 and TRBJ2-1; 13 bases agree with TRBD2. V shed 4 bases and J 6 bases; nucleotides not matched to a gene: 6. This CDR3 is built from 16 residues. Germline CDR1 is LGHDT and CDR2 is YNNKEL (reference sequence). The CDR3 sequence is CASSRRTSGSSNEQFF. The CDR3 DNA reads TGTGCCAGCAGCCGAAGGACTAGCGGGAGTTCCAATGAGCAGTTCTTC.